What follows describes a single TCR beta chain. This clonotype has a handful of counts. Its antigen is currently not known. Per-base qualities were not stored, and no clone one base away is much larger. The listed sequencing device is Illumina HiSeq 1500. TCRdb itself trimmed the public reads at Q25 with fastp, ran MiXCR and retained productive beta chains. Duplicate CDR3 protein sequences are folded into a single record with the most common DNA and genes. In this sample the table shows about 200,000 distinct CDR3 sequences, 7.5% to 10% of which occur a single time. The ten biggest clones cover about 5% of the sample. A distance of 8 bases separates the germline ends of V and J, which lose 7 bases and 7 bases respectively. The CDR3, from cysteine to phenylalanine, totals 11 residues. Only the CDR3 part of the read is kept: 33 bases, read in frame from the first base. The germline V gene (reference sequence) sets CDR1 to LNHDA and CDR2 to SQIVND.

The sample is drawn from a study of T cell repertoires in cytomegalovirus infection (dated by TCRdb to about 2019). Turning to the overall study: Donor HLA type was relevant to the analysis, as public TCR beta signatures indicated carriage of CMV infection together with the matching HLA type.

What the work shows at the level of the full study, not this receptor alone: Cumulative frequency of public TCR beta family members discriminated carriers of CMV infection plus the relevant HLA type in this cohort and an independent roughly 330-donor cohort. The ex vivo response was dominated by HLA-C-restricted CMV-specific TCR beta clonotypes, which also provided the single most frequent clonotype in two of eight donors.

The clonotype originates from a human donor in good health (CMV status not recorded). Some clones in this sample may be carry-over from other donors' samples. This chain is built from TRBV19 and TRBJ2-1, with no D gene named confidently. Sequencing was performed on PBMCs. At the DNA level, the sequence is TGTGCCAGTATCGCCAATAATGAGCAGTTCTTC. This sequence encodes CASIANNEQFF.